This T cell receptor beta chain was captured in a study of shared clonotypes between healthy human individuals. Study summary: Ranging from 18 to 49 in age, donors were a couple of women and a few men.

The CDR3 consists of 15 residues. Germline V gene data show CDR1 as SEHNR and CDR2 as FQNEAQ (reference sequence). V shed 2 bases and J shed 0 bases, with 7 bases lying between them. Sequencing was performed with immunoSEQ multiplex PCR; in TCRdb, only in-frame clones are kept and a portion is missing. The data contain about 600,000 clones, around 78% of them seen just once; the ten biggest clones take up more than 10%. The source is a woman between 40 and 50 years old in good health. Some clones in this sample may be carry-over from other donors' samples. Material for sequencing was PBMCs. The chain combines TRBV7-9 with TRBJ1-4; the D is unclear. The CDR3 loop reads CASSLRAATNEKLFF. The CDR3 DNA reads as TGTGCCAGCAGCTTACGGGCAGCAACTAATGAAAAACTGTTTTTT.